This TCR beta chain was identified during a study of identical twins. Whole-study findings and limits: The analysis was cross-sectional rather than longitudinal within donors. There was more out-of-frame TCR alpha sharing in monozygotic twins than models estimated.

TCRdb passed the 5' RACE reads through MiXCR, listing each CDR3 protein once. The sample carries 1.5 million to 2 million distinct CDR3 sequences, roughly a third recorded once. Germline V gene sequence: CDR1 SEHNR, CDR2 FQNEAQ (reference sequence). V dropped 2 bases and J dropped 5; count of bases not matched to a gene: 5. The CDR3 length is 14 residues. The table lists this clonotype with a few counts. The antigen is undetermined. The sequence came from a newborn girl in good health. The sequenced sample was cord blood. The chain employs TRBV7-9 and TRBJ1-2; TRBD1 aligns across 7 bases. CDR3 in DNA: TGTGCCAGCAGCTTATCCATGACAGGGTATGGCTACACCTTC. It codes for CASSLSMTGYGYTF.